This T cell receptor beta chain was documented in a study of neurological immune-mediated disorders (dated by TCRdb to between 2019 and 2020). For the study in its entirety: Among the 34 multiple sclerosis patients, relapsing-remitting MS was present in around 31 and secondary progressive MS was present in 3. Peripheral blood TCR-beta repertoires from HTLV-I-associated myelopathy (HAM/TSP) patients, multiple sclerosis patients and healthy controls were compared by UMI-based sequencing. The cohort comprised some 71 subjects: roughly 15 HAM/TSP patients, some 35 multiple sclerosis patients and 20 or so healthy controls. The approximately 99 TCR-beta libraries included longitudinal samples, technical triplicates and paired sorted CD4+ and CD8+ T-cell subsets alongside PBMC samples. Results the study describes overall, beyond this receptor: In phylogenetic analysis, the repertoires of 18 of 34 MS patients grouped into a cluster of related CDR3 sequences, which suggests a possible signature at the repertoire level. No identical CDR3 amino acid sequences were shared among expanded clones across subjects, suggesting private TCR-beta repertoires in all groups. No association of the MS cluster with clinical or MRI features was observed, and the need for larger cohorts was stated by the authors. TCR clonal expansion was highest in HAM/TSP patients and lowest in MS patients, with MS patients falling below even healthy controls.

In the germline V gene, CDR1 corresponds to SGHRS and CDR2 to YFSETQ. V loses 2 bases at its end and J loses 4 bases; junction bases beyond the gene matches: 7. Reading from cysteine to phenylalanine, the CDR3 counts 16 amino acids. Only the CDR3 part of the read is kept: 48 bases, read in frame from the first base. Unsorted PBMC libraries were generated from 2 million PBMCs stored in RNAlater at -80 °C until RNA extraction. Multiple sclerosis patients were enrolled in a US clinical protocol under which disease progression was evaluated by magnetic resonance imaging. Peripheral blood was subjected to Ficoll-Hypaque density gradient centrifugation to isolate PBMCs, which were then cryopreserved in liquid nitrogen. cDNA synthesis used template-switch 5'RACE with a primer carrying a 10-nucleotide random unique molecular identifier tagging each TCR transcript. Each sequencing run produced over 200 million TCR-beta sequences covering 15-18 subjects. The RNeasy kit was used to extract total RNA. Using the KAPA Real-time Library Amplification kit, TCR-beta VDJ regions were amplified with primers for the TCR constant region and the 5'RACE anchor. Sample indexes and Illumina adaptors were added in a first PCR, and a second PCR then increased library yield. After purification with Ampure beads, the TCR product of roughly 650 bp was size-selected on a 2% E-gel SizeSelection system. Library quality was checked on a Bioanalyzer, concentration was measured with Qubit, and libraries were quantified with the Kapa Library Quantification kit before pooling. An Illumina HiSeq 2500 sequenced the libraries paired-end 2 x 150 bp. To increase sequence diversity, about 23-30% phiX was spiked into each library pool. The source study handled its data this way. Quality-filtered reads were processed with the UMI-based MiGEC pipeline, and over 90% of raw TCR sequences were removed by the MiGEC pipeline during error correction. IMGT germline references were used for alignment of VDJ genes, and clonotypes were defined by a unique CDR3 amino acid sequence together with V-J genes. Clonal expansion, Shannon diversity and CDR3 relatedness were evaluated with VDJtools (CalcPairwiseDistances, ClusterSamples), while phylogenetic trees were built in CLCbio workbench. Clones with at least 8 unique UMIs were defined as expanded, with this threshold being based on coefficient-of-variation modelling across technical triplicates. TCRdb's own reprocessing of the public reads used fastp at Q25 and MiXCR and kept productive beta chains. All rows with the same CDR3 protein become a single entry with the most common DNA and genes. These V and J calls originate from TCRdb's pipeline instead of the authors' own analysis. The sample data list approximately 48,000 distinct CDR3 sequences, and 2.5% to 3.5% of these were observed just once. The ten largest clones capture roughly 16% of the sample.

This clonotype was seen repeatedly, ten times or more. It lacks a known antigen. No much larger clone is present one base from it, and per-base qualities are unavailable. The sequenced sample consisted of PBMCs. This TCR came from a woman aged 50 to 60 with multiple sclerosis. The rearrangement joined TRBV5-1 to TRBJ1-1; a stretch of 11 junction bases matches TRBD1. The DNA sequence is given as TGCGCCAGCAGCTTCACCGGGACAGGGGGGGGCACTGAAGCTTTCTTT. Translated, it gives CASSFTGTGGGTEAFF.